The clone carrying this T cell receptor (beta chain) was observed many times. Its target is not known. TCRdb independently ran MiXCR on the reads; one entry per CDR3 protein. Of over 55,000 distinct CDR3 sequences listed, 20% to 25% are singletons. This sample was taken from a study of T cell repertoires in cytomegalovirus infection. Turning to the study itself: TCR beta signatures that were public indicated CMV infection and matching HLA type. Notes on the study in general: Ex vivo responses were dominated by HLA-C-restricted CMV-specific TCR beta clonotypes. Carriage of CMV together with the relevant HLA was identifiable through cumulative public TCR beta family frequency.

Germline loops: CDR1 SEHNR, CDR2 FQNEAQ (reference sequence). The V end was cut by 4 bases, the J end by 0 bases, with 10 bases between. The CDR3 is 16 residues long. The starting material was CD8+ T cells from cultured PBMCs, obtained from culture after CMV antigen stimulation. The sequence came from a human donor in good health (CMV status not recorded). Some clones in this sample may be carry-over from other donors' samples. The rearrangement uses TRBV7-9 and TRBJ2-6; maybe TRBD2 (5 bases). The CDR3 is CASSSADFSGANVLTF. CDR3 nucleotides: TGTGCCAGCAGCTCTGCGGACTTCTCTGGGGCCAACGTCCTGACTTTC.